The sequence of this TCR beta chain was determined in a study of blood T cell repertoires in COVID-19. At the level of the study: Acute-phase and convalescent COVID-19 samples originated in the United States, Italy and Spain. Nucleic acid was either cDNA or gDNA, and it came from T cells, B-cell-depleted T cells, or PBMCs.

Clones were read by immunoSEQ multiplex PCR, and TCRdb kept only the in-frame ones, dropping some. The repertoire holds some 13,000 clones, with 75% to 90% as singletons. The length of the CDR3 is 9 residues. The clonotype comes from a man aged 80 or over with acute or convalescent COVID-19. The V and J genes are TRBV21-1 and TRBJ1-2. TRBV21-1 is recorded as a pseudogene. The sample taken for sequencing was peripheral blood. The CDR3 region has the DNA TGTGCCACCCTCCTCGGCTACACCTTC. Amino acid sequence: CATLLGYTF.